One TCR beta chain is described in this entry. The data were obtained in a study of blood T cell repertoires in COVID-19. From germline, CDR1 is GTSNPN and CDR2 SVGIG (reference sequence). The CDR3 has 13 amino acids. The germline V and J ends were trimmed by 4 bases and 2 bases, with 9 bases remaining between them. Clones were read by immunoSEQ multiplex PCR, and TCRdb kept only the in-frame ones, dropping some. The table records approximately 45,000 clones, approximately 86% of them present only once. The chain combines TRBV30 with TRBJ1-5, with unresolved D. The clonotype originates from a human donor in a cohort sampled during active COVID-19. The sample consisted of peripheral blood. CDR3 DNA sequence: TGTGCCTGGAATCGCGAGGGCAATCAGCCCCAGCATTTT. Protein product: CAWNREGNQPQHF.